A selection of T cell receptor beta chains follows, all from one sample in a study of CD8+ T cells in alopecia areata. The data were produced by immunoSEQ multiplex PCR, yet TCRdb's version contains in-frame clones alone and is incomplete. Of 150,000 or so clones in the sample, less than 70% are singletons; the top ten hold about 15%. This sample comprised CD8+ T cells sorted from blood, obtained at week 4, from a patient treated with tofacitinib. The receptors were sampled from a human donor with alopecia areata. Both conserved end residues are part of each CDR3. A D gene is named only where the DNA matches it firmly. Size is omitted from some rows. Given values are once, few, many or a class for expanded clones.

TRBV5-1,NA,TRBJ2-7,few,CASSLAAVPYEQYF,TGCGCCAGCAGCTTGGCCGCAGTCCCCTACGAGCAGTACTTC
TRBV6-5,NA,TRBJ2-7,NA,CASSKVPYEQYF,TGTGCCAGCTCCAAGGTACCGTACGAGCAGTACTTC
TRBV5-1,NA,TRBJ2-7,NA,CASSYGTTSYEQYF,TGCGCCAGCAGCTACGGGACAACCTCCTACGAGCAGTACTTC
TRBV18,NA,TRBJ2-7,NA,CASSPGQSYEQYF,TGTGCCAGCTCACCGGGGCAATCCTACGAGCAGTACTTC
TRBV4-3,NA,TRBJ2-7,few,CASSQEQGHEQYF,TGCGCCAGCAGCCAAGAGCAGGGACACGAGCAGTACTTC
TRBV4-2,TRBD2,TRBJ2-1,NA,CASSLGLAGEYYNEQFF,TGTGCCAGCAGCCTTGGACTAGCGGGGGAGTATTACAATGAGCAGTTCTTC
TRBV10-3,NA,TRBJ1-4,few,CAISEGEGSEKLFF,TGTGCCATCAGTGAGGGGGAAGGGAGTGAAAAACTGTTTTTT
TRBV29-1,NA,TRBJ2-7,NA,CSVTTTSSSYEQYF,TGCAGCGTTACGACAACGTCCAGCTCCTACGAGCAGTACTTC
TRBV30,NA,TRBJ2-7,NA,CAWSPEQAPSYEQYF,TGTGCCTGGAGTCCAGAACAGGCACCCTCCTACGAGCAGTACTTC
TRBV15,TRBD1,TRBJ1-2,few,CATSPGTAYGYTF,TGTGCCACCAGCCCTGGGACAGCCTATGGCTACACCTTC
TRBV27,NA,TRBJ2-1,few,CASSSDEGERGEQFF,TGTGCCAGCAGTTCCGACGAGGGGGAACGGGGTGAGCAGTTCTTC
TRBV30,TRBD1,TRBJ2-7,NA,CAWSVGTGAYEQYF,TGTGCCTGGAGTGTAGGGACAGGGGCCTACGAGCAGTACTTC
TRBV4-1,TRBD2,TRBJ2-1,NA,CASSQVPEVTDTRLATYNEQFF,TGCGCCAGCAGCCAAGTTCCCGAGGTTACGGACACTCGACTAGCCACCTACAATGAGCAGTTCTTC
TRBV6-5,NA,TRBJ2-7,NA,CASSSSQFIYEQYF,TGTGCCAGCAGTTCAAGTCAGTTTATCTACGAGCAGTACTTC
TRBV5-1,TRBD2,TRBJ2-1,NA,CASTLLLAGASYNEQFF,TGCGCCAGCACCCTACTCCTAGCGGGGGCCTCCTACAATGAGCAGTTCTTC
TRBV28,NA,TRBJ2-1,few,CASSDNEQFF,TGTGCCAGCAGTGATAATGAGCAGTTCTTC
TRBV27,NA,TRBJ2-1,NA,CASSLDSYNEQFF,TGTGCCAGCAGTTTGGACAGTTACAATGAGCAGTTCTTC
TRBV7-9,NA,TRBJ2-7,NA,CASSATGPYEQYF,TGTGCCAGCAGTGCCACGGGCCCTTACGAGCAGTACTTC
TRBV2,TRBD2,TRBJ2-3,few,CASSSTSGGFTDTQYF,TGTGCCAGCAGCTCCACTAGCGGGGGGTTCACAGATACGCAGTATTTT
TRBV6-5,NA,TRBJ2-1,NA,CASSYSGEQFF,TGTGCCAGCAGTTACTCGGGCGAGCAGTTCTTC
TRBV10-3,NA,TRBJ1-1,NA,CAISGTEAFF,TGTGCCATCAGTGGTACTGAAGCTTTCTTT
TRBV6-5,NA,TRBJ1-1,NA,CASSQYRTGNTEAFF,TGTGCCAGCAGTCAGTACCGGACGGGGAACACTGAAGCTTTCTTT
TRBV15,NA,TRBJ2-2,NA,CATSSYMEKAGELFF,TGTGCCACCAGCAGCTACATGGAAAAGGCCGGGGAGCTGTTTTTT
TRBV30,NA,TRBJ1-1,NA,CAWRREISAFF,TGTGCCTGGAGACGTGAAATTTCGGCTTTCTTT
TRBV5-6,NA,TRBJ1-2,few,CASSLDWTIYTF,TGTGCCAGCAGCTTGGATTGGACAATTTACACCTTC
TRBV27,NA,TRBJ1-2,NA,CASSLSPTVFGYTF,TGTGCCAGCAGTTTATCCCCGACAGTCTTTGGCTACACCTTC
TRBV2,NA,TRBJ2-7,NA,CASSRGRTYEQYF,TGTGCCAGCAGTCGGGGGCGGACCTACGAGCAGTACTTC
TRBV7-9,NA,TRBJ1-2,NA,CASSWDPSGYTF,TGTGCCAGCAGCTGGGACCCCTCCGGCTACACCTTC
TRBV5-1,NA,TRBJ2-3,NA,CASRRREGYIDTQYF,TGCGCCAGCAGGCGTAGAGAGGGTTACATAGATACGCAGTATTTT
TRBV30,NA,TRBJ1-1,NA,CAWSPDGNTEAFF,TGTGCCTGGAGTCCTGATGGGAACACTGAAGCTTTCTTT
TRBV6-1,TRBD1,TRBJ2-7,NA,CANGQGISYEQYF,TGTGCCAACGGACAGGGAATCTCCTACGAGCAGTACTTC
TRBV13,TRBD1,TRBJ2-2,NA,CASSPRGQSGELFF,TGTGCCAGCAGCCCCAGGGGGCAGAGCGGGGAGCTGTTTTTT
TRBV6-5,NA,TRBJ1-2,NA,CASSYVGNYGYTF,TGTGCCAGCAGTTACGTGGGAAACTATGGCTACACCTTC
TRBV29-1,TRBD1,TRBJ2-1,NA,CSVVQGATLNEQFF,TGCAGCGTTGTACAGGGGGCCACACTCAATGAGCAGTTCTTC
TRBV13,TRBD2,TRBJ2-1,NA,CASSLSGGDNEQFF,TGTGCCAGCAGCCTGAGCGGGGGGGACAATGAGCAGTTCTTC
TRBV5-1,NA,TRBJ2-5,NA,CASAPLGPLQETQYF,TGCGCCAGCGCCCCTTTGGGACCGCTACAAGAGACCCAGTACTTC
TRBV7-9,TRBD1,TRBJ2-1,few,CASKDGDSPYGFF,TGTGCCAGCAAAGATGGGGACAGTCCCTACGGGTTCTTC
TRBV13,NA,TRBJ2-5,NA,CASSLRETQYF,TGTGCCAGCAGCTTAAGGGAGACCCAGTACTTC
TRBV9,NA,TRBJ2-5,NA,CASSVMPQETQYF,TGTGCCAGCAGCGTAATGCCCCAAGAGACCCAGTACTTC
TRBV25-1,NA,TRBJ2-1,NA,CASSGSYNEQFF,TGTGCCAGCAGTGGTTCCTACAATGAGCAGTTCTTC
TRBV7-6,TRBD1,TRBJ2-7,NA,CASSARLQGAEDEQYF,TGTGCCAGCAGCGCTCGCTTACAGGGGGCAGAGGACGAGCAGTACTTC
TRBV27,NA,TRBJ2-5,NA,CASSLSSREETQYF,TGTGCCAGCAGTTTATCAAGCAGGGAAGAGACCCAGTACTTC
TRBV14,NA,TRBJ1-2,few,CASSQDRRYGYTF,TGTGCCAGCAGCCAAGATAGACGTTACGGCTACACCTTC
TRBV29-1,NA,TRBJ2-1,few,CSVGLSYNEQFF,TGCAGCGTTGGACTGTCCTACAATGAGCAGTTCTTC
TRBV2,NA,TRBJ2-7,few,CASSVHEQYF,TGTGCCAGCAGTGTCCACGAGCAGTACTTC
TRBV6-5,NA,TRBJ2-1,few,CASSYIGSSYNEQFF,TGTGCCAGCAGTTACATAGGGAGCTCCTACAATGAGCAGTTCTTC
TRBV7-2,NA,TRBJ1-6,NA,CASSPHNSPLHF,TGTGCCAGCAGCCCCCATAATTCACCCCTCCACTTT
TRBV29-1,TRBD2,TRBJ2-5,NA,CSVTLPGSGGAKTQYF,TGCAGCGTTACCCTCCCCGGTAGCGGGGGGGCGAAGACCCAGTACTTC
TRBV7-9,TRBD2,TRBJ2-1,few,CASSLGPLAGARDEQFF,TGTGCCAGCAGCTTAGGGCCCCTAGCGGGGGCGAGGGATGAGCAGTTCTTC
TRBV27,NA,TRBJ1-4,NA,CASSWEGGGNEKLFF,TGTGCCAGCAGTTGGGAAGGAGGTGGTAATGAAAAACTGTTTTTT
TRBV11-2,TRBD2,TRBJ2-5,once,CASSLSIAGARYQETQYF,TGTGCCAGCAGCTTATCGATAGCGGGGGCCAGGTACCAAGAGACCCAGTACTTC
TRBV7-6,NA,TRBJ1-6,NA,CASSPAYNSPLHF,TGTGCCAGCAGCCCAGCCTATAATTCACCCCTCCACTTT
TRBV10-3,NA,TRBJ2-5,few,CAISSWGMRETQYF,TGTGCCATTTCCTCGTGGGGTATGCGAGAGACCCAGTACTTC
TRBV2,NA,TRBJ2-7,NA,CASSDISYEQYF,TGTGCCAGCAGTGACATCTCCTACGAGCAGTACTTC
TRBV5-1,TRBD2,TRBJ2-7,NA,CASTVGRAGGEQYF,TGCGCCAGCACCGTCGGGAGGGCCGGAGGTGAGCAGTACTTC
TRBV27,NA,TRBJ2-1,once,CASSLRQPYNEQFF,TGTGCCAGCAGTTTGAGACAGCCCTACAATGAGCAGTTCTTC
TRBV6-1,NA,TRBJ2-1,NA,CASSDDREVRAYNEQFF,TGTGCCAGCAGTGATGACAGGGAGGTGAGGGCTTACAATGAGCAGTTCTTC
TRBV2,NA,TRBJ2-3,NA,CASRDPGSTDTQYF,TGTGCCAGCAGAGATCCCGGTAGCACAGATACGCAGTATTTT
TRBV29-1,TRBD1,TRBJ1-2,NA,CSVEASDREGYGYTF,TGCAGCGTTGAAGCCTCGGACAGGGAAGGCTATGGCTACACCTTC
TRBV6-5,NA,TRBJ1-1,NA,CASSILWEGDTEAFF,TGTGCCAGCAGTATCCTGTGGGAGGGAGATACTGAAGCTTTCTTT